This T cell receptor (beta chain) came from a study of T cells after yellow fever vaccination. The V end lost 1 base, the J end lost 1 base, and 10 bases lay between the germline ends. The CDR3 is 15 amino acids. Germline CDR1 reads SGHNT; CDR2 reads YYREEE (reference sequence). Study-wide results and caveats: Once the booster was given, most primary-vaccination clones reappeared, at just over 95% for CD4 and roughly 86% for CD8. It was a weaker secondary response, yet one that peaked faster, at day 5 versus 15. Repertoires obtained by FACS sorting could include abundant clonotypes that entered as contaminants from the bulk population.

Production of TCR cDNA was by 5'RACE template switching, which also added a universal primer site and UMIs. TCRdb passed the 5' RACE reads through MiXCR, listing each CDR3 protein once. This table holds 100,000 to 150,000 distinct CDR3 sequences, around 15% found once. Remarks on this clonotype: Its antigen is currently unknown.

The specimen was CD8+ T cells sorted from PBMCs, collected 5 days after the yellow fever booster vaccination. This TCR was sampled from a man younger than 30 who received the YFV17D yellow fever vaccine. The chain is built from TRBV5-4 and TRBJ2-3, with D possibly TRBD1 on 6 matching bases. This CDR3 is CASSLTAGGTDTQYF. The CDR3 nucleotides are TGTGCCAGCAGCTTGACGGCAGGGGGCACAGATACGCAGTATTTT. Supplemented by reference TRBV5-4 and TRBJ2-3, the full variable domain reads ETGVTQSPTHLIKTRGQQVTLRCSSQSGHNTVSWYQQALGQGPQFIFQYYREEENGRGNFPPRFSGLQFPNYSSELNVNALELDDSALYLCASSLTAGGTDTQYFGPGTRLTVL.